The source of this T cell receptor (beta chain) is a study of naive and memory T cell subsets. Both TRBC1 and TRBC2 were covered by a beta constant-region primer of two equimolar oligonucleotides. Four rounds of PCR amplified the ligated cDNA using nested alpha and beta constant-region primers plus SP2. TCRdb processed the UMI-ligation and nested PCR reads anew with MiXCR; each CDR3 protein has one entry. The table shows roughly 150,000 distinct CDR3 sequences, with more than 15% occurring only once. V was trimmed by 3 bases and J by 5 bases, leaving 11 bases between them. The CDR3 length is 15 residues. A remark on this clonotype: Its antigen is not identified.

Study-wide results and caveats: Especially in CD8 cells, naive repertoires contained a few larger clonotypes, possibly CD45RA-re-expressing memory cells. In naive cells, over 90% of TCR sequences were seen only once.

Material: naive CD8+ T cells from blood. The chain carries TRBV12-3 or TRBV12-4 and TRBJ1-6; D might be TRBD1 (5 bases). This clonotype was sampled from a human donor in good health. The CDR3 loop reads CASSFEDTNNSPLHF. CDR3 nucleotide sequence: TGTGCCAGCAGTTTCGAGGACACTAATAATTCACCCCTCCACTTT.